Detailed here is one T cell receptor beta chain. No antigen is known for it. Per-base quality was not reported, and no clone a single base away is much larger than it. This entry comes from a study of Ad26.COV2.S vaccination and SARS-CoV-2 variants (dated by TCRdb to about 2021). Looking at the study overall: Vaccine-arm donors were drawn from COV1001, a multicentre, randomized, double-blind, placebo-controlled phase I-IIa trial of Ad26.COV2.S in healthy adults. Ad26.COV2.S was given intramuscularly at 5x10^10 or 1x10^11 viral particles, as a single shot or as two shots 56 days apart. Blinding of investigators to trial group allocation was maintained during experiments and outcome assessment. Participants in the trial were split at random into five groups of five each, receiving low-dose or high-dose Ad26.COV2.S once or twice, or else placebo on both occasions. The specificity and breadth of SARS-CoV-2-reactive T cell receptors after Ad26.COV2.S vaccination were assessed by TCRbeta repertoire sequencing. The TCR-sequenced set comprised around 32 samples: some 20 Ad26.COV2.S vaccine recipients, 5 placebo recipients and 8 SARS-CoV-2 convalescent individuals. Study-wide conclusions, independent of this receptor: The authors noted that total T cell responses may have been underestimated by the TCR breadth and depth analyses. After vaccination, substantial breadth of spike-specific CD8+ and CD4+ T cell responses was reported. Comparable non-spike TCR breadth was observed between vaccine and placebo recipients, consistent with only spike being contained in the vaccine. The study lacked the statistical power to compare responses across vaccine doses or regimens. Higher spike-specific TCR breadth was observed in Ad26.COV2.S recipients than in placebo recipients (P = 0.0014).

The immunoSEQ Assay was used to sequence TCRbeta CDR3 regions. After extraction, genomic DNA underwent amplification by bias-controlled multiplex PCR, followed by high-throughput sequencing. For the original study's pipeline: Collapsing and filtering of sequences were performed to quantify the absolute abundance of each unique TCRbeta CDR3 region. T cell fraction was estimated by normalizing TCRbeta template counts to usable DNA, which was measured by amplifying reference genes present in all nucleated cells. Repertoire TCRs were annotated as SARS-CoV-2-specific when V gene, CDR3 amino acid sequence and J gene were exactly matched to a known reactive TCR set. MIRA supplied the reference SARS-CoV-2 TCR set, which was filtered for enrichment in COVID-19-positive ImmuneCODE repertoires so that public or cross-reactive TCRs were removed. Using the MIRA antigens, annotated TCRs were further analysed by specific ORF or by position within an ORF. Breadth was defined as the number of annotated unique rearrangements divided by the total number of unique productive rearrangements, and depth was defined as the summed frequency of the annotated unique rearrangements. Two-sided Wilcoxon rank-sum tests were used to compare TCR breadth between groups. Drawn from immuneACCESS, this table holds only the in-frame rearrangements with V and J called that TCRdb kept. Clones are partly lost; checked studies trace under half to an unresolved V gene and leave the rest unexplained. That table supplies the V and J calls and clone size; D and trimming were determined from the DNA. This sample lists fewer than 400,000 clones; just over 85% were detected once. More than 1.5% of the sample is in the top ten clones.

The sample's treatment or condition, from its label and the paper: some 20 received Ad26.COV2.S at low or high dose, single or two shots; a few received placebo; per-sample allocation not given. Repertoires of vaccine and placebo recipients were sequenced from samples taken on day 63 after the first injection. In Cohort 1b, 25 to 30 adults aged 18-55 years were enrolled at a single site in Boston, USA, between 29 July and 7 August 2020. Ad26.COV2.S consisted of a replication-incompetent adenovirus type 26 vector by which a prefusion-stabilized SARS-CoV-2 spike protein from the original Wuhan strain was expressed. The CDR3 covers 14 residues, taking in both the cysteine and the phenylalanine. Only the CDR3 DNA stays, 42 bases, in frame from base 1. V loses 7 bases at its end and J loses 1 base; junction bases beyond the gene matches: 5.

This TCR derives from a person between 18 and 59 years old who received the Ad26.COV2.S COVID-19 vaccine or a placebo. Here the sequenced sample was peripheral blood, taken in a trial of Ad26.COV2.S vaccine versus placebo. The chain links TRBV23-1 with TRBJ1-1; 8 central bases correspond to TRBD1. Being an ORF, TRBV23-1 has a function that is uncertain. This receptor has the CDR3 CASTTGTGNTEAFF. The nucleotide sequence reads as follows: TGCGCCAGCACCACGGGGACAGGGAACACTGAAGCTTTCTTT.